Shown below are 6 T cell receptor beta chains from a single sample sequenced in a study of a mutant IDH1 vaccine in newly diagnosed glioma. The method was immunoSEQ multiplex PCR; TCRdb's version includes in-frame clones alone and lacks a portion of them. Seen here are 35,000 to 45,000 clones, under 80% observed once, and the top ten hold around 6.5%. The antigens these receptors bind are not known. Time point specified: week 23, last vaccination. Vaccinated patients received 300 ug of mutant IDH1 20-mer peptide per dose, with topical imiquimod. Source: PBMCs, taken from a glioma patient whose treatment included an IDH1 peptide vaccine. These receptors came from a middle-aged woman with glioma. Some clones in this sample may be carry-over from other donors' samples.

This clone was recorded a few times. The gene calls are TRBV27 and TRBJ2-1, with TRBD2 identical over 8 bases. The V segment lost 5 bases and the J segment 4 bases; nucleotides outside the gene matches: 4. CDR3 size: 14 residues. The V gene's germline CDR1 is MNHEY and CDR2 SMNVEV (reference sequence). CDR3 in amino acids: CASSVGLGYNEQFF. Here the CDR3 DNA reads TGTGCCAGCAGTGTGGGACTAGGGTACAATGAGCAGTTCTTC.

In this sample, this clone turned up once. The rearrangement links TRBV14 to TRBJ1-1, with a possible D match to TRBD1 (6 bases). V lost 2 bases and J lost 0, with 16 bases in between. The CDR3 loop spans 17 amino acids. Germline V gene data show CDR1 as SGHDN and CDR2 as FVKESK. CDR3 bases: TGTGCCAGCAGCCAATTGGTACAGGGTGGGATGAACACTGAAGCTTTCTTT. Amino acid sequence: CASSQLVQGGMNTEAFF.

The chain has TRBV30 and TRBJ1-1; D uncertain. Per germline, CDR1 GTSNPN and CDR2 SVGIG (reference sequence). V shed 5 bases and J shed 1 base, with 5 bases lying between them. The CDR3 length is 11 residues. CDR3 in amino acids: CAWGENTEAFF. Written as DNA, the CDR3 is TGTGCCTGGGGGGAGAACACTGAAGCTTTCTTT.

This chain connects TRBV6-5 to TRBJ2-7; D uncertain. V was cut by 5 bases and J by 7 bases, with 18 bases left in between. The length of the CDR3 is 14 residues. Germline values: CDR1 MNHEY, CDR2 SVGAGI. CDR3 loop: CASSARQSPIEQYF. CDR3 bases: TGTGCCAGCAGTGCTCGTCAGAGTCCTATTGAGCAGTACTTC.

V usage is TRBV5-1 and J usage is TRBJ1-4; D might be TRBD1 (6 bases). Germline CDR1 SGHRS, CDR2 YFSETQ. This CDR3 has 15 residues. The V end lost 4 bases, the J end lost 6 bases, and 16 bases lay between the germline ends. In DNA, the CDR3 is TGCGCCAGCAGCCCATCGGGGGGGCGCGATGAAAAACTGTTTTTT. Amino acids: CASSPSGGRDEKLFF.

This chain joins TRBV5-1 and TRBJ2-7; unclear D gene. This CDR3 is built from 15 residues. V lost 0 bases and J 3 bases, leaving 13 bases between the germline ends. Germline CDR1 and CDR2: SGHRS and YFSETQ. The CDR3 nucleotides are TGCGCCAGCAGCTTGGGATTTGGGGTCCTCTACGAGCAGTACTTC. Translating it yields CASSLGFGVLYEQYF.